Ten or more counts support the clone carrying this T cell receptor (beta chain). Its antigen remains unidentified. This sample stems from a study of molecular identifiers for immune sequencing clone quantification. Study-wide results and limits: Clones above 20 RNA copies contained over 98% of effector molecules but under 1% of naive ones.

Previously published methods and listed TCR primers were used for the bulk TCR libraries. Each CDR3 protein is one row after TCRdb ran MiXCR on the PCR reads. This table has about half a million distinct CDR3 sequences, less than 30% appearing once. Trimming pared 2 bases from V and 4 bases from J, leaving 9 bases between. Germline V gene sequence: CDR1 SEHNR, CDR2 FQNEAQ (reference sequence). This CDR3 spans 13 amino acids. The V gene is TRBV7-9, the J gene TRBJ2-7; D not resolved. The source of this sequence is a human donor in good health. Some libraries in this study had Jurkat cell RNA spiked in. The source material was naive CD8+ T cells from blood, with Jurkat cell RNA spiked in. This sample's subset: FACS-sorted CD8+CD4-CCR7+CD45RA+ naive T cells. CDR3 bases: TGTGCCAGCAGCTTATCGGCCGGGTACGAGCAGTACTTC. It translates to CASSLSAGYEQYF.